This record covers a single TCR beta chain. Only in-frame clones appear in the TCRdb table, and some are missing; sequencing was by immunoSEQ multiplex PCR. The sample has approximately 75,000 clones, roughly 76% seen once. This entry comes from a study of blood T cell repertoires in COVID-19. Study at large: The cDNA or gDNA used as material had been derived from T cells, B-cell-depleted T cells, or PBMCs.

The sequencing input was peripheral blood. This sequence originates from a woman of 80 years or more with active or convalescent COVID-19.

CDR3 in amino acids: CASSPGQAGIEKLFF. The CDR3 bases are TGTGCCAGCAGCCCTGGACAGGCGGGAATTGAAAAACTGTTTTTT. The chain employs TRBV7-8 and TRBJ1-4; 7 bases align to TRBD1. There are 15 residues in the CDR3. Germline trimming cut 5 bases from V and 7 bases from J; bases unmatched to any gene: 10. Germline values: CDR1 SGHVS, CDR2 FQNEAQ.